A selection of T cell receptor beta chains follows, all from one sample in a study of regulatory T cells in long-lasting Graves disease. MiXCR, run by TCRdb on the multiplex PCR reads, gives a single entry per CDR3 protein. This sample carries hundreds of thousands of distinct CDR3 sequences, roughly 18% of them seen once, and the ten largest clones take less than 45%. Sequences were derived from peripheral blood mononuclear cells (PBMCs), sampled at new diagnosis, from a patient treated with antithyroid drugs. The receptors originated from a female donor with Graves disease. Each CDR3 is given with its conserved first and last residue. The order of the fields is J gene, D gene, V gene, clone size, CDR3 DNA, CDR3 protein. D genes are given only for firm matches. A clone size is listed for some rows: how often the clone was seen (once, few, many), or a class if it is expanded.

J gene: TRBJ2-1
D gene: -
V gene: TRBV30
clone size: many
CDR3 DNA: TGTGCCGCCAGCTACAATGAGCAGTTCTTC
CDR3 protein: CAASYNEQFF

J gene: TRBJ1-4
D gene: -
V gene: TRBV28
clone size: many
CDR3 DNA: TGTGCCGGTAGAAGTGGCGGAGCTGCAACTAATGAAAAACTGTTTTTT
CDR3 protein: CAGRSGGAATNEKLFF

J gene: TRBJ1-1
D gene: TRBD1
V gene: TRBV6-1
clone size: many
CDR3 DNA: TGTGCCAGCAGCGCACAGGGGGCCCCGAACACTGAAGCTTTCTTT
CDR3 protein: CASSAQGAPNTEAFF

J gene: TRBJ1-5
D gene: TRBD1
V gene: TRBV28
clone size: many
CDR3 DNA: TGTGCCAGCACCGGGACAGGGTACAATCAGCCCCAGCATTTT
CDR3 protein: CASTGTGYNQPQHF

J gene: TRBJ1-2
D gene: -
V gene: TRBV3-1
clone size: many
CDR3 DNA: TGTGCCAGCAGCCAAGTACCCGAGGGAGGGGCGGATGGCTACACCTTC
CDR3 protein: CASSQVPEGGADGYTF

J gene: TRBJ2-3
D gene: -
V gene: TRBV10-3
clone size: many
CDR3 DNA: TGTGCCACCCTTAGTGATGAGGCAGATACGCAGTATTTT
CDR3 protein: CATLSDEADTQYF

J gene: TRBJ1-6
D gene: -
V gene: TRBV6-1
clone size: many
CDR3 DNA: TGTGCCAGCAGTGACAGGGATAATTCACCCCTCCACTTT
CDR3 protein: CASSDRDNSPLHF

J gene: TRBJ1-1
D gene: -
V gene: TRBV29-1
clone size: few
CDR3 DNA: TGCAGCGTTGAACGGCTCTGGGCGAACACTGAAGCTTTCTTT
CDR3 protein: CSVERLWANTEAFF

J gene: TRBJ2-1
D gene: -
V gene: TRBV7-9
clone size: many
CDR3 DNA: TGTGCCAGCAGCTTAGGCCCCGGGACGCGAGATCGCAATGAGCAGTTCTTC
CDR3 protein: CASSLGPGTRDRNEQFF

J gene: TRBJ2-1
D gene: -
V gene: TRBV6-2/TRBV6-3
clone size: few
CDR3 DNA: TGTGCCAGCAGTTCCCCGGGGGCGGGACTTTCCTACAATGAGCAGTTCTTC
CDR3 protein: CASSSPGAGLSYNEQFF

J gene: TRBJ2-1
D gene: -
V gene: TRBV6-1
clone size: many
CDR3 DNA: TGTGCCAGCAGGGCTGGAGGGGGTTCCTACAATGAGCAGTTCTTC
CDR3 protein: CASRAGGGSYNEQFF

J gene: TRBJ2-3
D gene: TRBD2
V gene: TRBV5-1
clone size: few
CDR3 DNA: TGCGCCAGCAGTTGGCGACTTAGCGGGACGGTCGCAGATACGCAGTATTTT
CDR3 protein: CASSWRLSGTVADTQYF

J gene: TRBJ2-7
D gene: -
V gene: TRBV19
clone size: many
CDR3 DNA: TGTGCCAGTAGTATAGGGGGAGGCGAGCAGTACTTC
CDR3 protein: CASSIGGGEQYF

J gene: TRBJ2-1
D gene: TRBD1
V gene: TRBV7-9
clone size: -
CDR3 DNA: TGTGCCAGCAGCTTAGAACAGGGGCGCCGGCAGTTCTTC
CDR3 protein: CASSLEQGRRQFF

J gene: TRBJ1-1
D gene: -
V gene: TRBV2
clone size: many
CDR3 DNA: TGTGCCAGCAGTGAACGGACGGTGAACACTGAAGCTTTCTTT
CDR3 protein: CASSERTVNTEAFF

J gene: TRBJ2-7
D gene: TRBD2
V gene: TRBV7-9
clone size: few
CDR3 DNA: TGTGCCAGCAGCGAGTCTAGCGGGAGGACCATTGCGGGTTACGAGCAGTACTTC
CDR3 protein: CASSESSGRTIAGYEQYF

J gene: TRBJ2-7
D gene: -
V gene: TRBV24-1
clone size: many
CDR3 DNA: TGTGCCACCAGTGATCCCCCCCTCTACGAGCAGTACTTC
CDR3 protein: CATSDPPLYEQYF

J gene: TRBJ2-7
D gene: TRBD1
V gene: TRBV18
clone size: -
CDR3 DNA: TGTGCCAGCTCAGTGATCCCGGGACAGAGGGAAGAGCAGTACTTC
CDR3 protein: CASSVIPGQREEQYF

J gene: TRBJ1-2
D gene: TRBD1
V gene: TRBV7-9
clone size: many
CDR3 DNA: TGTGCCAGCAGCTTCGACAGGGGTTCTTACGGTGGCTACACCTTC
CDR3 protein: CASSFDRGSYGGYTF

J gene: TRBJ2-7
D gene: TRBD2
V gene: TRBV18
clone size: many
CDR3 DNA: TGTGCCAGCTCACCACTAGCGGGGGGTTTCTACGAGCAGTACTTC
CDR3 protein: CASSPLAGGFYEQYF

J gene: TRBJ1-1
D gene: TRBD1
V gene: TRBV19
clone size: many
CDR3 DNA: TGTGCCAGTGGGCCCGGGGACAGGGGGCGAGCTTTCTTT
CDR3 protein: CASGPGDRGRAFF

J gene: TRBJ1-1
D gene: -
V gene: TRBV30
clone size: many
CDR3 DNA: TGTGCCTGCTCCGAGGGGGGCAGTGAAGCTTTCTTT
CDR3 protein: CACSEGGSEAFF

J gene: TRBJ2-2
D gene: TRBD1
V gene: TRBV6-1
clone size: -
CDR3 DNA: TGTGCCAGCAGTCCCCCGGGACAGGGGGCCGGGGAGCTGTTTTTT
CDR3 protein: CASSPPGQGAGELFF

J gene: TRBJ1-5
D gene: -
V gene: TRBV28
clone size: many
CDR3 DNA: TGTGCCAGCAGTTTATCGCTGGCAGGGAATCAGCCCCAGCATTTT
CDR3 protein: CASSLSLAGNQPQHF

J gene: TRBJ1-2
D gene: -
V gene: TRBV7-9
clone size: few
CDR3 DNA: TGTGCCAGCAGCAGTAGTCTCACCAACTATGGCTACACCTTC
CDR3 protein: CASSSSLTNYGYTF

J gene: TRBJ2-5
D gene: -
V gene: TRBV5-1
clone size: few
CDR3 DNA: TGCGCCAGCAGCGGAGGAGGGACAGCTCAAGAGACCCAGTACTTC
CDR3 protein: CASSGGGTAQETQYF

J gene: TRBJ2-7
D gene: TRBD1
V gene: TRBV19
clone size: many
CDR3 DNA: TGTGCCAGTAGTATGGGGGACAGGGGGGGATCCTACGAGCAGTACTTC
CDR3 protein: CASSMGDRGGSYEQYF

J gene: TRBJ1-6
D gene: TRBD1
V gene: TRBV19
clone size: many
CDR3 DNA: TGTGCCACGAAGGACAGGGGAACTTCACCCCTCCACTTT
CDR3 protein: CATKDRGTSPLHF

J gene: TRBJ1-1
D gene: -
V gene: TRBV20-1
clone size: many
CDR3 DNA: TGCAGTGCTAGAGTGCGGGGGGTTGGGGCTGAAGCTTTCTTT
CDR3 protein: CSARVRGVGAEAFF

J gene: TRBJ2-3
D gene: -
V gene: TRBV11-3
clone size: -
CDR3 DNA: TGTGCCAGCAGCTCCCAACAGGGTTTGTTGGATACGCAGTATTTT
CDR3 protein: CASSSQQGLLDTQYF